The 21 T cell receptor beta chains presented below share a single source sample, sequenced in a study of cytomegalovirus exposure and HLA in healthy donors. Primers: 60 Vbeta forward and 13 Jbeta reverse. Some clones are missing from TCRdb's copy, which holds only in-frame ones; the method was immunoSEQ multiplex PCR. The repertoire includes some 160,000 clones, over 80% of them detected once, and under 2% sits in the top ten. The sequenced sample was PBMCs. The receptor source for this set is a woman between 18 and 30 years old in good health and CMV-seronegative.

The gene calls are TRBV9 and TRBJ2-1; 11 positions match TRBD1. Per the germline V gene, CDR1 is SGDLS and CDR2 is YYNGEE. The CDR3 is 15 residues long. J lost 8 bases, V lost 4 bases, and 8 bases had no gene match. The CDR3 DNA sequence: TGTGCCAGCAGCACCCGGACAGGGGGCGTTGATGAGCAGTTCTTC. The encoded protein is CASSTRTGGVDEQFF.

The V call is TRBV25-1, the J call TRBJ2-3, with TRBD1 matching 10 bases. There are 18 residues in the CDR3. From germline, CDR1 is MGHDK and CDR2 SYGVNS. The trim removed 6 bases at V and 4 bases at J, leaving 16 bases unmatched. CDR3: CASSPSLGGQGKADTQYF. The CDR3 coding sequence is TGTGCCAGCAGCCCCTCCCTTGGGGGACAGGGGAAAGCAGATACGCAGTATTTT. Full variable domain (missing parts from reference TRBV25-1 and TRBJ2-3): EADIYQTPRYLVIGTGKKITLECSQTMGHDKMYWYQQDPGMELHLIHYSYGVNSTEKGDLSSESTVSRIRTEHFPLTLESARPSHTSQYLCASSPSLGGQGKADTQYFGPGTRLTVL.

The gene calls are TRBV6-1 and TRBJ2-3; a possible D gene is TRBD2 (7 bases). The CDR3 runs to 18 residues. V lost 2 bases, J lost 3 bases, and 21 bases lay in between. Germline V gene lookup returns CDR1 MNHNS and CDR2 SASEGT. CDR3 sequence reads: CASSERWSRGAGTDTQYF. DNA of the CDR3: TGTGCCAGCAGTGAAAGATGGTCCCGGGGGGCTGGTACAGATACGCAGTATTTT.

This chain links TRBV9 with TRBJ2-2, with TRBD1 matching 7 bases. CDR3 size: 18 residues. Per the germline V gene, CDR1 is SGDLS and CDR2 is YYNGEE. Losses at the gene ends were 0 bases for V and 2 bases for J; bases not matched to a gene: 10. The CDR3 region is CASSVVGLNRGNTGELFF. Here the CDR3 DNA reads TGTGCCAGCAGCGTAGTAGGCTTAAACAGGGGAAACACCGGGGAGCTGTTTTTT.

This rearrangement joins TRBV6-5 to TRBJ1-4; weak D call: TRBD1 (6 bases). Germline lookup yields CDR1 MNHEY and CDR2 SVGAGI. The CDR3 totals 14 residues. V was pared by 4 bases and J by 1 base, with 7 bases between. In nucleotides, the CDR3 is TGTGCCAGCAGTTTGACAGGAACTAATGAAAAACTGTTTTTT. It is translated as CASSLTGTNEKLFF.

The gene calls are TRBV4-1 and TRBJ2-3; D ambiguous. Between the trimmed V and J ends, which lost 4 bases and 4 bases, there was a span of 15 bases. The CDR3 covers 15 residues. The germline gives CDR1 MGHRA, CDR2 YSYEKL. The CDR3 coding sequence is TGCGCCAGCAGCCTACACCTGTCGCGGTCAGATACGCAGTATTTT. Protein: CASSLHLSRSDTQYF.

V and J are TRBV7-2 and TRBJ1-5, with no clear D. This CDR3 has 13 amino acids. CDR1 is SGHTA and CDR2 is FQGNSA in the germline V gene. V lost 2 bases and J 5 bases, leaving 7 bases between the germline ends. The CDR3, as DNA: TGTGCCAGCAGCTTACTTTTAGATCAGCCCCAGCATTTT. Translated: CASSLLLDQPQHF.

This clone was observed a handful of times. This rearrangement joins TRBV25-1 to TRBJ1-1; 7 bases are a match to TRBD1. The J segment lost 7 bases and the V segment lost 8 bases, leaving 10 bases of the junction unmatched. Germline CDR1 MGHDK, CDR2 SYGVNS. This CDR3 has 13 residues. CDR3 nucleotides: TGTGCCAGCGGTAAGGGGGCCGGGAGTGAAGCTTTCTTT. Translated: CASGKGAGSEAFF. The full variable domain, with the rest looked up from reference TRBV25-1 and TRBJ1-1, is EADIYQTPRYLVIGTGKKITLECSQTMGHDKMYWYQQDPGMELHLIHYSYGVNSTEKGDLSSESTVSRIRTEHFPLTLESARPSHTSQYLCASGKGAGSEAFFGQGTRLTVV.

A note on this clone: At one of its ends the junction is not consistent with the germline gene, which may arise from a read error. The V gene is TRBV5-6, the J gene TRBJ2-6, with a tentative D call TRBD1 (5 bases). The germline V gene encodes CDR1 SGHDT and CDR2 YYEEEE. CDR3 length: 15 amino acids. The CDR3 reads CASSLYGSGANGLTF. The CDR3 nucleotides are TGTGCCAGCAGCTTGTACGGATCTGGGGCCAACGGCCTGACTTTC.

The genes are TRBV6-1 and TRBJ1-4, with D maybe TRBD1 (6 bases). Per germline, CDR1 MNHNS and CDR2 SASEGT. The CDR3 sequence is 17 residues long. V was clipped by 4 bases and J by 0 bases, with 15 bases between them. This CDR3 reads CASSGRNREPTNEKLFF. The CDR3 DNA is TGTGCCAGCAGTGGGAGGAACAGGGAACCAACTAATGAAAAACTGTTTTTT.

This chain uses TRBV5-1 with TRBJ1-3, with 12 bases fitting TRBD1. Germline loops: CDR1 SGHRS, CDR2 YFSETQ. V lost 6 bases to trimming and J lost 0 bases; unmatched junction nucleotides: 16. The CDR3 loop spans 20 amino acids. The CDR3 DNA sequence: TGCGCCAGCACCTGGCCTGAGGGACAGGGGGCCAAGTGCTCTGGAAACACCATATATTTT. It encodes CASTWPEGQGAKCSGNTIYF. Filled out from reference TRBV5-1 and TRBJ1-3, the complete variable domain reads KAGVTQTPRYLIKTRGQQVTLSCSPISGHRSVSWYQQTPGQGLQFLFEYFSETQRNKGNFPGRFSGRQFSNSRSEMNVSTLELGDSALYLCASTWPEGQGAKCSGNTIYFGEGSWLTVV.

This chain joins TRBV6-1 and TRBJ1-2; 12 nucleotides line up with TRBD1. The germline V gene has CDR1 MNHNS and CDR2 SASEGT. Trimming took 0 bases from V and 5 from J; bases not matched to a gene: 16. The CDR3 runs to 20 residues. The CDR3 protein is CASSEAFSPSGQGASYGYTF. CDR3 bases: TGTGCCAGCAGTGAAGCGTTTTCCCCGTCGGGACAGGGGGCTTCATATGGCTACACCTTC.

V and J are TRBV11-2 and TRBJ2-7, with TRBD2 matching over 8 bases. V gave up 2 bases and J gave up 0 bases; unmatched junction bases: 6. Germline V gene sequence: CDR1 SGHAT, CDR2 FQNNGV. The CDR3 is made up of 16 amino acids. CDR3 DNA sequence: TGTGCCAGCAGCTTATACATTGGACTAGCCTCCTACGAGCAGTACTTC. Translation: CASSLYIGLASYEQYF.

This clone was seen once. This chain joins TRBV13 and TRBJ2-7; the D is unclear. V was cut by 5 bases and J by 0 bases, with 2 bases left in between. This CDR3 spans 11 amino acids. Looked up from germline, CDR1 is PRHDT and CDR2 is FYEKMQ (reference sequence). CDR3 in amino acids: CASSHSYEQYF. CDR3 coding DNA: TGTGCCAGCAGCCACTCCTACGAGCAGTACTTC.

The genes are TRBV7-9 and TRBJ1-2; TRBD1 matches 7 bases. The junction had 6 bases not matched to a gene; V was cut back by 1 base and J by 7 bases. The germline CDR1 and CDR2 sequences are SEHNR and FQNEAQ (reference sequence). This CDR3 contains 14 residues. The CDR3 here is CASSLVLRDSGYTF. In nucleotides, the CDR3 is TGTGCCAGCAGCTTAGTTTTAAGGGACAGTGGCTACACCTTC.

J is TRBJ1-1 and V is TRBV11-3, with a tentative D call TRBD1 (5 bases). Germline V gene lookup returns CDR1 SGHNT and CDR2 YENEEA. Between the trimmed V and J ends, which lost 2 bases and 1 base, there was a span of 17 bases. The CDR3 is 17 amino acids. CDR3 in amino acids: CASSLFRWGERNTEAFF. Here the CDR3 DNA reads TGTGCCAGCAGCTTATTTCGTTGGGGGGAACGGAACACTGAAGCTTTCTTT.

This CDR3 is CASSRAMNTEAFF. CDR3 sequence (DNA): TGTGCCAGCAGCAGGGCTATGAACACTGAAGCTTTCTTT. The chain has TRBV6-1 and TRBJ1-1; D may be TRBD1 (5 bases). The V and J ends lost 6 bases and 0 bases respectively, with 8 bases between them. Looked up from germline, CDR1 is MNHNS and CDR2 is SASEGT. The CDR3 has 13 amino acids.

This rearrangement joins TRBV7-9 to TRBJ1-2; D gene uncertain. The germline gives CDR1 SEHNR, CDR2 FQNEAQ (reference sequence). V lost 5 bases and J lost 4, with 11 bases in between. The CDR3 runs 13 residues. CDR3: CASSARRGYGYTF. Here the CDR3 DNA reads TGTGCCAGCAGCGCCCGTCGAGGCTATGGCTACACCTTC.

The rearrangement joins TRBV6-1 to TRBJ2-7; TRBD1 might be the D (5 bases). The germline V and J ends were trimmed by 6 bases and 3 bases, with 18 bases remaining between them. Germline lookup yields CDR1 MNHNS and CDR2 SASEGT. The CDR3 is 15 residues long. CDR3 in amino acids: CASRQAFDKRYEQYF. CDR3 sequence (DNA): TGTGCCAGCAGACAGGCCTTTGACAAGCGCTACGAGCAGTACTTC.

This chain joins TRBV6-5 and TRBJ2-7, with D perhaps matching TRBD1 (6 bases). The CDR3 runs 13 residues. Germline values: CDR1 MNHEY, CDR2 SVGAGI. V was clipped by 8 bases and J by 0 bases, with 11 bases between them. The CDR3 DNA follows: TGTGCCAGCGGATACAGGGCCTCCTACGAGCAGTACTTC. Translating it yields CASGYRASYEQYF.

This clone was seen just once. The gene calls are TRBV7-9 and TRBJ1-1; D unresolved. Germline CDR1 is SEHNR and CDR2 is FQNEAQ (reference sequence). The CDR3 has 15 residues. Trimming removed 6 bases from V and 3 bases from J, with 17 bases in between. CDR3 amino acids: CASRAAARVYTEAFF. The CDR3 region has the DNA TGTGCCAGCAGAGCAGCGGCCCGGGTGTACACTGAAGCTTTCTTT.